The entry below describes one T cell receptor (beta chain). Its antigen is not yet known. Base quality data are lacking; no much larger clone is found one base away. The data originate from a study of CD8 T cells in Susac syndrome (dated by TCRdb to between 2018 and 2021). Turning to the overall study: The study used repertoire sequencing to test whether antigen drove CD8+ T cell activation and differentiation in Susac syndrome. General conclusions and limits of the study: The number of individuals in the TCR sequencing and HLA analysis was recognized as being relatively small.

Peripheral blood CD8+ and CD4+ T cells from healthy donors, Susac syndrome patients and multiple sclerosis patients were profiled using high-throughput TCR beta sequencing. The multiple sclerosis controls were treatment-naive patients who had stable or active relapsing-remitting disease and met the revised McDonald criteria. Bulk CD8+ and CD4+ T cells were purified by magnetic negative isolation, whereas CD8+ TEMRA cells were enriched by FACS. Blood was drawn into EDTA tubes, processed within 24 hours, and PBMCs were isolated by density gradient centrifugation. PBMCs intended for TCR sequencing were cryopreserved in liquid nitrogen and thawed later in a water bath at 37 degrees C. Purity of sorted or isolated CD4+, CD8+ and CD8+ TEMRA cells was at least 90%. RNA was extracted using the RNeasy kit, and roughly 0.5 to 1 ug of the RNA was reverse transcribed with random hexamers. TCR beta CDR3 regions were amplified with the immunoSEQ multiplex PCR assay covering 54 Vbeta and 13 Jbeta segments. PCR amplification bias was corrected using a synthetic template baseline for primer optimization and computational correction. Processing in the source paper ran as follows. Reads were annotated to V, D and J genes according to IMGT and were analyzed with immunoSEQ Analyzer, with only productive sequences retained. To calculate clonality, Shannon entropy was normalized by log2 of the number of productive unique sequences and then subtracted from one. Public and private clones were assessed among the 100 most prevalent clones of each patient and control. Susac-specific clones were defined as absent from healthy and MS cohorts, about 1,000 published viral clones and other ImmuneACCESS disease sequences. The raw public data were reprocessed by TCRdb itself: fastp quality trimming at Q25, MiXCR clonotype calling, in-frame beta chains only. Rows with a matching CDR3 protein are joined into one entry that keeps the most common DNA and genes. These V and J calls originate from TCRdb's pipeline instead of the authors' own analysis. The sample table shows about 250,000 distinct CDR3 sequences, and 90% to 95% are seen once. The ten largest clonotypes hold 0.06% to 0.08% of the sample.

The clonotype comes from a human donor with multiple sclerosis. The sample was CD4+ T cells from PBMCs.

For the CDR3, the sequence is CASSLAGTIYNEQFF. The sequenced DNA: TGTGCCAGCAGCTTAGCCGGGACTATCTACAATGAGCAGTTCTTC. The chain couples TRBV7-9 to TRBJ2-1; 7 middle bases align to TRBD2. V and J are trimmed by 0 bases and 3 bases, and the gene matches miss 2 bases of the junction. Reading from cysteine to phenylalanine, the CDR3 counts 15 amino acids. Only CDR3 DNA is held: 45 bases, read in frame from base 1. CDR1 SEHNR and CDR2 FQNEAQ are derived from the germline V gene (reference sequence).